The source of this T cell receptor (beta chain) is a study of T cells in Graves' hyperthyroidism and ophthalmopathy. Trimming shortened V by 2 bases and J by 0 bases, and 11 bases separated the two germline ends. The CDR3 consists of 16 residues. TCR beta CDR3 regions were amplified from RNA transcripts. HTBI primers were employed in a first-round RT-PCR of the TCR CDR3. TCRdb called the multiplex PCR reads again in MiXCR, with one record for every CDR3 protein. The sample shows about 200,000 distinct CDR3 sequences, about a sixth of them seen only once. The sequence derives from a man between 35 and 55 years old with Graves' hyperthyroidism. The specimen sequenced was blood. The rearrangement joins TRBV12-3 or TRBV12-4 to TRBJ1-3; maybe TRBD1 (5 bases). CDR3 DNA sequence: TGTGCCAGCAGTTTATTCGGGGGAGCCTCTGGAAACACCATATATTTT. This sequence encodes CASSLFGGASGNTIYF.